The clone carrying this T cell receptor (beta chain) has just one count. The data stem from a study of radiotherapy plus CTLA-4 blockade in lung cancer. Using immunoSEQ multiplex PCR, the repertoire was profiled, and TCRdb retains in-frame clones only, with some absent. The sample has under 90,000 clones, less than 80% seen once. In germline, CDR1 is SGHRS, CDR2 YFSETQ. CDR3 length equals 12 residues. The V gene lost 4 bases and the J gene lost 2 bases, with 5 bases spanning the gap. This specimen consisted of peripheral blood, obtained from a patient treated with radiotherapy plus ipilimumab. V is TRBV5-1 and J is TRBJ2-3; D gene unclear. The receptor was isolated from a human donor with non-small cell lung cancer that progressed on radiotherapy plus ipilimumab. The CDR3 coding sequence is TGCGCCAGCAGCCGAAACACAGATACGCAGTATTTT. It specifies CASSRNTDTQYF.